The sequence of this T cell receptor (beta chain) was determined in a study of CXCR3-negative and CXCR3-positive naive CD8 T cells. Study-wide background: TRB reads totalled about 150 million, about 1.5 +/- 0.3 million per library.

UMI-labeled 5' RACE yielded the TRB cDNA libraries. TCRdb re-analyzed the 5' RACE reads; it lists each CDR3 protein once, without DNA. The sample has some 140,000 distinct CDR3 sequences; the top ten hold approximately 0.46%. Notes on the study in general: CXCR3-positive naive cells had more hydrophobic TRB CDR3s than CXCR3-negative naive cells. Cryopreserved PBMCs had partly decreased CXCR3 expression; fresh PBMCs were used in most assays. CXCR3-negative and CXCR3-positive naive cells shared comparable TRBV-TRBJ usage, but memory cells did not.

Germline loops: CDR1 PRHDT, CDR2 FYEKMQ (reference sequence). CDR3 length equals 14 residues. Note on this clonotype: No antigen is known for it.

Naive CD8+ T cells showed CD45RO-CCR7+CD27+CD95-. Sequenced: naive CXCR3+ CD8+ T cells from blood. The subset denotes: CD45RO-CCR7+CD27+CD95- naive CD8+ T cells expressing CXCR3 (TNR3+). The sequence was collected from a human donor in good health. Some clones in this sample may be carry-over from other donors' samples. V usage is TRBV13 and J usage is TRBJ1-5; TCRdb's D call, TRBD1, is unchecked because there is no DNA. The CDR3 loop is CASSYRGGNQPQHF.